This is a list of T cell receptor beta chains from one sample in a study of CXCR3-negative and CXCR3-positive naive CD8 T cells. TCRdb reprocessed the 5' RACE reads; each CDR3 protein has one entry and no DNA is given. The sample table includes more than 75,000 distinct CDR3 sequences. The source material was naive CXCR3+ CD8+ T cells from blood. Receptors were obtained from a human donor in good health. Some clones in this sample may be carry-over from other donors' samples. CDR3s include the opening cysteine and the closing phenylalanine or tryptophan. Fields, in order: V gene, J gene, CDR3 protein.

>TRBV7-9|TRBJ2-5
CASRPTEQETQYF
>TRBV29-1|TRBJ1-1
CSVEPTGELNTEAFF
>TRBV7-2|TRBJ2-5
CASSFLGGNQETQYF
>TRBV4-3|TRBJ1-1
CASSQDDRGTEAFF
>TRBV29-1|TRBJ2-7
CSVVRKDYEQYF
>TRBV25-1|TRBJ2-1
CASGWDPRDINNEQFF
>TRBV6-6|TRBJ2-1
CASSYLASGGARYNEQFF
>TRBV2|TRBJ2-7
CASSASGTGGYEQYF
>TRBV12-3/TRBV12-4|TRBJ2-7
CASSDRFLYEQYF
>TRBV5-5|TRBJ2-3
CAGSSLTGGTDTQYF
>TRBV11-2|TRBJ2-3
CASSSRGADEDTQYF
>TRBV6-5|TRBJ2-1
CASSYRAAPGVGNEQFF
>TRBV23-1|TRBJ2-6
CASSQPRGAASSGANVLTF
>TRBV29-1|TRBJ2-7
CSVEFKLEQYF